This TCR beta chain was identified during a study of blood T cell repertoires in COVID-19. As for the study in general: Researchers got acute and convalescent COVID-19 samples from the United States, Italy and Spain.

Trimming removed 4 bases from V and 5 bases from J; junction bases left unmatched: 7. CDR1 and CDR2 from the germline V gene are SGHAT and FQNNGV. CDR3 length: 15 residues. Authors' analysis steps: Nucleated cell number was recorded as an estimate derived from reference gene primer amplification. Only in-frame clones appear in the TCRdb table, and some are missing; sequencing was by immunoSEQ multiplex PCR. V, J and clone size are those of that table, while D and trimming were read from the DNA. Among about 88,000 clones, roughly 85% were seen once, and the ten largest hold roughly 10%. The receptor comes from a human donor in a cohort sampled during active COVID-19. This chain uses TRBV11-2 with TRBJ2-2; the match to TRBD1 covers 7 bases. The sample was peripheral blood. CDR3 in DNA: TGTGCCAGCAGCTCCCGGACAGGTGAAACCGGGGAGCTGTTTTTT. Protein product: CASSSRTGETGELFF.